This T cell receptor beta chain was obtained from a study of cytomegalovirus exposure and HLA in healthy donors. Regarding the study as a whole: Clonal expansion was found to be greater in HLA-associated TCR beta chains than in equally common others in a later analysis. The number of N-insertions in an Asian-associated ancestry cluster was reportedly below the 666-donor mean in a later analysis. About 180 TCR beta chains were listed as cytomegalovirus-associated.

The germline gives CDR1 MGHRA, CDR2 YSYEKL. V lost 3 bases and J lost 1, with 16 bases in between. The CDR3 is made up of 16 amino acids. Primers included in the PCR were 60 Vbeta and 13 Jbeta primers. Data came from immunoSEQ multiplex PCR; TCRdb stores just in-frame clones and leaves some out. In the table there are about 150,000 clones, around 84% of which are singletons. Points on this clone: Its cognate antigen is unknown.

The source of this sequence is a man aged 40-50 years in good health and CMV-seropositive. Sequencing was performed on PBMCs. V is TRBV4-1 and J is TRBJ2-7, with D possibly being TRBD2 (6 bases). The CDR3 nucleotides are TGCGCCAGCAGCCAGGGCCCTCTAGCGCGTTCCTACGAGCAGTACTTC. It translates to CASSQGPLARSYEQYF.